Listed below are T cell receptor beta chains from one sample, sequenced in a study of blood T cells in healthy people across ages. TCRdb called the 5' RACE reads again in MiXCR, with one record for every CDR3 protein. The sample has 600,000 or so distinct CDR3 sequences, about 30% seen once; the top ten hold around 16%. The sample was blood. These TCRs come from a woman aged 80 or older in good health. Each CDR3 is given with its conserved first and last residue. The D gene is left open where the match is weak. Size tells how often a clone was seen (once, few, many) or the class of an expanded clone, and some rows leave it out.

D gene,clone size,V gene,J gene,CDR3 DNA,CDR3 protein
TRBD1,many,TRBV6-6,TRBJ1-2,TGTGCCAGCAGAGCAGGGGGCCGGACTCATGGCTACACCTTC,CASRAGGRTHGYTF
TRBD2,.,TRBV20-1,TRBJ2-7,TGCGGTGCTAGCCTTAGGGGACTAGCGGGGGGGAAAGCCTACGAGCAGTACTTC,CGASLRGLAGGKAYEQYF
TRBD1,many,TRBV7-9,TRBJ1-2,TGTGCCAGCAGCCCCCCAGGGGGGCAGAACTATGGCTACACCTTC,CASSPPGGQNYGYTF
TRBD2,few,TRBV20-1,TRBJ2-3,TGCAGTGCGGGGCCGGGACTACCTCTCACAGATACGCAGTATTTT,CSAGPGLPLTDTQYF
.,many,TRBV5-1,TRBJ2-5,TGCGCCAGCAGCGTTGGATCCCAGTACTTC,CASSVGSQYF
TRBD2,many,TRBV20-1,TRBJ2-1,TGCAGTGCTAGGAGCGGGGGTAATGAGCAGTTCTTC,CSARSGGNEQFF
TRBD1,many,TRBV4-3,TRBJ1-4,TGCGCCAGCAGCCAATACTACAGGGGTAATGAAAAACTGTTTTTT,CASSQYYRGNEKLFF
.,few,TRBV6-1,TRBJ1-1,TGTGCCAGCAGTGCGGGCTTCCTGAACACTGAAGCTTTCTTT,CASSAGFLNTEAFF
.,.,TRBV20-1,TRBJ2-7,TGCAGTGCTAGAGTTGTCCGGGGGGAGCAGTACTTC,CSARVVRGEQYF
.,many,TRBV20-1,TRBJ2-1,TGCAGTGCTCATCCTGCTCCAGAGGCCTACAATGAGCAGTTCTTC,CSAHPAPEAYNEQFF
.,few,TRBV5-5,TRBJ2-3,TGTGCCGGCAGCACCAGACGGTCTAGCACAGATACGCAGTATTTT,CAGSTRRSSTDTQYF
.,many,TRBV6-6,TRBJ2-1,TGTGCCAGCAGTACCCGGAGCAGCAATGAGCAGTTCTTC,CASSTRSSNEQFF
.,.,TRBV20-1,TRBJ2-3,TGCAGTGCTAGAGAGGGCTGGGGGGATGGCACAGATACGCAGTATTTT,CSAREGWGDGTDTQYF
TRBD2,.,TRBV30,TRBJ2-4,TGTGCCTGGAGTGTCGCAGGGAGGGTAGCCAAAAACATTCAGTACTTC,CAWSVAGRVAKNIQYF
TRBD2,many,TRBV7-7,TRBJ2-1,TGTGCTAGCAGCGAGCGGGGGGGCTCTAATGAGCAGTTCTTC,CASSERGGSNEQFF
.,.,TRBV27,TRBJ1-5,TGTGCCACAACCCCCGGGGGCACGAATCAGCCCCAGCATTTT,CATTPGGTNQPQHF
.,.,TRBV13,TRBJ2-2,TGTGCCAGCAGCGTCGAGGGGAGAGGGACCGGGGAGCTGTTTTTT,CASSVEGRGTGELFF
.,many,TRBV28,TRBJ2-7,TGTGCCAGCGGAGCCTACGAGCAGTACTTC,CASGAYEQYF
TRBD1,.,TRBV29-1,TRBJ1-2,TGCAGCGTTGAACCCGGGACAGGGGGCTTTGGCTACACCTTC,CSVEPGTGGFGYTF
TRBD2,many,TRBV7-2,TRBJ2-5,TGTGCCAGCAGCTTAGACGCGGGGGGGCCGGAGACCCAGTACTTC,CASSLDAGGPETQYF
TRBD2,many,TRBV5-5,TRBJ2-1,TGTGCCAGCAGCCGGTGGGGGGGTGAGCAGTTCTTC,CASSRWGGEQFF
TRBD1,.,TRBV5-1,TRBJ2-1,TGCGCCAGCAACCCTTCTGAAGCCCCGGGACAGATTTACAATGAGCAGTTCTTC,CASNPSEAPGQIYNEQFF
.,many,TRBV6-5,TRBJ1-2,TGTGCCAGCAGTTACTCTAGGACAAGGTCTCGGAACTATGGCTACACCTTC,CASSYSRTRSRNYGYTF
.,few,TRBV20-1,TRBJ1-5,TGCAGTGCTGCGAATCAGGCCCAGCATTTT,CSAANQAQHF
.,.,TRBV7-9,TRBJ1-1,TGTGCCAGCAGCTTAGAGGACCGAGGGACTGAAGCTTTCTTT,CASSLEDRGTEAFF
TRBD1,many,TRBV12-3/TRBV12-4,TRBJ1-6,TGTGCCAGCAGTTTGGCAGGGGGTGGCCCCCTCCACTTT,CASSLAGGGPLHF
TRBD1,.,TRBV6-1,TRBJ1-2,TGTGCCAGCAGTCCCGGGACAGGGGCTGGCTATGGCTACACCTTC,CASSPGTGAGYGYTF
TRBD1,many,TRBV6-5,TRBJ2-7,TGTGCCAGCAGTTACTCTGGGACAGTTGCCTACGAGCAGTACTTC,CASSYSGTVAYEQYF
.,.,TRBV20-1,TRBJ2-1,TGCAGTGGAGTTCCCAATGAGCAGTTCTTC,CSGVPNEQFF
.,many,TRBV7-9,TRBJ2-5,TGTGCCAGCAGCCCAAAGCGAATGGGGGCCCAAGAGACCCAGTACTTC,CASSPKRMGAQETQYF
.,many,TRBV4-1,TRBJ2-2,TGCGCCAGCAGCCAACTGGACCTGATCGCGAACACCGGGGAGCTGTTTTTT,CASSQLDLIANTGELFF
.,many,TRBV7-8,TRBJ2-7,TGTGCCAGCAGCCTCCGCGGCGCCCTTTCCTACGAGCAGTACTTC,CASSLRGALSYEQYF
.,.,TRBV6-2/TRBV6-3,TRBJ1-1,TGTGCCAGCAGTTACAATACGGGGACTGAAGCTTTCTTT,CASSYNTGTEAFF
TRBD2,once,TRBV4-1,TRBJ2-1,TGCGCCAGCAGGGGGACTAGCGGGAGGGATTACAATGAGCAGTTCTTC,CASRGTSGRDYNEQFF
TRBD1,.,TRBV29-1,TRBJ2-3,TGCAGCGTAACAGGGGTAACCGACACAGATACGCAGTATTTT,CSVTGVTDTDTQYF
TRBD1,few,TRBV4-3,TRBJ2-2,TGCGCCAGCAGCCAAGATCTCCGGGACAGGGGCACCGGGGAGCGGTTTTTT,CASSQDLRDRGTGERFF
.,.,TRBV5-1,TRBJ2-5,TGCGCCAGCAGCTTCGTCAGTGGGGGGGGCCAACAAGAGACCCAGTACTTC,CASSFVSGGGQQETQYF
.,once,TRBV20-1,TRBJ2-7,TGCAGTGCTAGAGATCGGGACCACACCTACGAGCAGTACTTC,CSARDRDHTYEQYF
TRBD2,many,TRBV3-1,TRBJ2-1,TGTGCCAGCAGCCAAGCCAAAGGACTAGCGGGGGTTGAGCAGTTCTTC,CASSQAKGLAGVEQFF
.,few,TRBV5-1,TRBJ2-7,TGCGCCAGCAGCTTTCACGGGACGGAACAGAGCGAGCAGTACTTC,CASSFHGTEQSEQYF